Listed below are T cell receptor beta chains from one sample, sequenced in a study of CD8 T cells in ankylosing spondylitis. TCRdb fed the 5' RACE reads into MiXCR, producing one record per CDR3 protein. The sample includes under 150,000 distinct CDR3 sequences, 12% to 15% seen only once; the top ten take under 3%. Sequencing input: blood, either unsorted or a sorted T cell fraction (not recorded which). All receptors derive from a female donor with ankylosing spondylitis or in good health (not recorded which). Both conserved end residues are part of each CDR3. Fields, in order: J gene, clone size, D gene, V gene, CDR3 protein, CDR3 DNA. The D gene is left open where the match is weak. Size values are once, few and many counts, or a class for expanded clones, and some rows have none.

>TRBJ1-3|many|NA|TRBV20-1
CSARVQGVGNTIYF
TGCAGTGCTAGAGTGCAGGGTGTTGGAAACACCATATATTTT
>TRBJ2-4|many|NA|TRBV25-1
CASSGLKGNIQYF
TGTGCCAGCAGTGGACTGAAGGGAAACATTCAGTACTTC
>TRBJ2-7|many|TRBD1|TRBV12-3/TRBV12-4
CASSPGQAREQYF
TGTGCCAGCAGTCCCGGACAGGCTCGCGAGCAGTACTTC
>TRBJ1-3|few|TRBD1|TRBV11-2
CASTHRGQLGNTIYF
TGTGCCAGCACCCACAGGGGACAGCTCGGAAACACCATATATTTT
>TRBJ2-4|NA|NA|TRBV5-6
CASSFGGFIDIQYF
TGTGCCAGCAGTTTTGGAGGGTTTATCGACATTCAGTACTTC
>TRBJ2-5|NA|TRBD1|TRBV19
CASSFRDRGQETQYF
TGTGCCAGTAGTTTCCGGGACAGGGGGCAAGAGACCCAGTACTTC
>TRBJ2-7|many|NA|TRBV20-1
CSAPQPGLWQYF
TGCAGTGCTCCCCAGCCGGGGCTATGGCAGTACTTC
>TRBJ2-1|NA|TRBD2|TRBV2
CASSPSGTRPFF
TGTGCCAGCAGTCCCTCCGGGACTAGACCGTTCTTC
>TRBJ1-5|few|NA|TRBV18
CASSPKEGQPQHF
TGTGCCAGCTCACCTAAGGAGGGTCAGCCCCAGCATTTT
>TRBJ1-5|NA|NA|TRBV20-1
CSARLGNQPQHF
TGCAGTGCTAGACTGGGCAATCAGCCCCAGCATTTT
>TRBJ2-3|NA|NA|TRBV15
CATSRGGSTDTQYF
TGTGCCACCAGCAGAGGGGGGAGCACAGATACGCAGTATTTT
>TRBJ2-3|many|TRBD1|TRBV20-1
CSASRTGDPDTQYF
TGCAGTGCTAGTAGGACAGGGGATCCAGATACGCAGTATTTT
>TRBJ2-3|many|TRBD2|TRBV29-1
CSVEDWTRSTDTQYF
TGCAGCGTTGAAGATTGGACTAGAAGCACAGATACGCAGTATTTT
>TRBJ1-5|few|NA|TRBV20-1
CSAEGEDGNQPQHF
TGCAGTGCTGAAGGGGAGGACGGCAATCAGCCCCAGCATTTT